The 10 T cell receptor beta chains below all came from one sample that was sequenced in a study of blood T cell repertoires in COVID-19. Assay used: immunoSEQ multiplex PCR; TCRdb lists only in-frame clones, some missing. Of about 100,000 clones detected, roughly 80% appear once; the ten largest clones hold around 15%. The sample was peripheral blood. These receptors were taken from a man between 45 and 60 years old with active or convalescent COVID-19.

V and J are TRBV25-1 and TRBJ2-7, with TRBD2 as a possible D gene (5 bases). The V gene lost 4 bases and the J gene lost 7 bases, with 17 bases spanning the gap. Per germline, CDR1 MGHDK and CDR2 SYGVNS. The CDR3 loop spans 14 amino acids. The CDR3 is CASSATGPRGEQYF. In DNA form, the CDR3 reads TGTGCCAGCAGTGCGACCGGGCCCCGAGGGGAGCAGTACTTC.

This chain uses TRBV5-1 with TRBJ2-5; D unresolved. In germline, CDR1 is SGHRS, CDR2 YFSETQ. The CDR3 is made up of 13 amino acids. Trimming left V 2 bases short and J 2 bases short, with 7 bases between. CDR3 region: CASSFPVQETQYF. The CDR3, as DNA: TGCGCCAGCAGCTTCCCAGTACAAGAGACCCAGTACTTC.

This chain connects TRBV4-2 to TRBJ1-2; tentatively, D is TRBD1 (5 bases). The V and J ends lost 3 bases and 3 bases respectively, with 11 bases between them. The CDR3 spans 14 residues. Germline V gene lookup returns CDR1 LGHNA and CDR2 YNFKEQ. CDR3 coding DNA: TGTGCCAGCAGCCATCATGGGGCGGACTATGGCTACACCTTC. Translating gives CASSHHGADYGYTF.

J is TRBJ1-5 and V is TRBV12-3 or TRBV12-4; D is unresolved. Trimming left V 2 bases short and J 2 bases short, with 4 bases between. CDR3 size: 13 residues. CDR3: CASSLQGNQPQHF. The CDR3 nucleotides are TGTGCCAGCAGTTTACAGGGCAATCAGCCCCAGCATTTT.

This chain joins TRBV18 and TRBJ2-7; D is ambiguous. V lost 3 bases to trimming and J lost 2 bases, with 8 bases between them. Germline assignment: CDR1 KGHSH and CDR2 LQKENI. The CDR3 spans 13 residues. CDR3: CASSPAQTYEQYF. CDR3 sequence (DNA): TGTGCCAGCTCACCTGCACAGACCTACGAGCAGTACTTC.

The V and J genes are TRBV19 and TRBJ2-7; D gene uncertain. Trimming took 5 bases from V and 4 from J, leaving 12 bases between them. This CDR3 comprises 13 residues. Per germline, CDR1 LNHDA and CDR2 SQIVND (reference sequence). CDR3 sequence reads: CASSFPPSYEQYF. As DNA, the CDR3 is TGTGCCAGTAGTTTCCCGCCCAGTTACGAGCAGTACTTC.

The CDR3, as DNA: TGTGCCAGCAGCCCTCTGGTGCCGCGGGAGGGAACAGATACGCAGTATTTT. Translated: CASSPLVPREGTDTQYF. V usage is TRBV11-3 and J usage is TRBJ2-3, with 9 bases fitting TRBD2. Germline lookup yields CDR1 SGHNT and CDR2 YENEEA. The length of the CDR3 is 17 residues. The J segment lost 3 bases and the V segment lost 5 bases, leaving 12 bases of the junction unmatched.

The chain employs TRBV5-5 and TRBJ2-5; D might be TRBD2 (5 bases). Between the trimmed V and J ends, which lost 1 base and 6 bases, there was a span of 13 bases. The CDR3 covers 14 residues. The germline gives CDR1 SGHKS, CDR2 YYEKEE (reference sequence). CDR3 loop: CASSLTYGEKTQYF. CDR3 in DNA: TGTGCCAGCAGCTTGACCTACGGGGAGAAGACCCAGTACTTC. The complete variable domain, with remaining parts taken from reference TRBV5-5 and TRBJ2-5, reads DAGVTQSPTHLIKTRGQQVTLRCSPISGHKSVSWYQQVLGQGPQFIFQYYEKEERGRGNFPDRFSARQFPNYSSELNVNALLLGDSALYLCASSLTYGEKTQYFGPGTRLLVL.

V is TRBV7-9 and J is TRBJ1-2; unclear D gene. CDR1 is SEHNR, CDR2 FQNEAQ, per germline (reference sequence). This CDR3 is 13 amino acids long. Trimming left V 1 base short and J 6 bases short, with 9 bases between. This chain's CDR3 is CASSLGAGNGYTF. Written as DNA, the CDR3 is TGTGCCAGCAGCTTAGGCGCAGGCAATGGCTACACCTTC.

J is TRBJ1-4 and V is TRBV25-1; unclear D gene. Germline V lookup: CDR1 MGHDK, CDR2 SYGVNS. Between the trimmed V and J ends, which lost 10 bases and 0 bases, there was a span of 9 bases. This CDR3 region has 13 residues. CDR3 in amino acids: CANPLATNEKLFF. The CDR3 nucleotides are TGTGCCAACCCACTTGCAACTAATGAAAAACTGTTTTTT.